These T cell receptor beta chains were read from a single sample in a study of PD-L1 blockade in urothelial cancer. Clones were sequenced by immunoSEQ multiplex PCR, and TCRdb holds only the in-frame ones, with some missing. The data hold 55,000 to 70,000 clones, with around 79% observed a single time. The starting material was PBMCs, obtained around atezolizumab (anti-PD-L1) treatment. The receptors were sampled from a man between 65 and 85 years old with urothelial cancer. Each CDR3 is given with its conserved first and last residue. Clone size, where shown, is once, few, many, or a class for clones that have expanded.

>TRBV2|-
CASTRDRGRSYEQYF
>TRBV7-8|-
CASSRDNQGDTQYF
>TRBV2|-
CASSGGDSNTEAFF
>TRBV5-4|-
CASSLAPGGGELFF
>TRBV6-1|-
CASSYGGSYGYTF
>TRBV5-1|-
CASSSGLTSGRLDEQFF
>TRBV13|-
CASSLRGRNIQYF
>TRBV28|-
CASTLGQGDQPQHF
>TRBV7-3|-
CASSPQGRNTEAFF
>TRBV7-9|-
CASSSGQGILRQETQYF
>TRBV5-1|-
CATTTQGHEQFF
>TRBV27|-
CASSLSGGPEAFF
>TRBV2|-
CASSGQPAGGTQYF
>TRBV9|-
CASSTGDYTDTQYF
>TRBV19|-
CASSYLPAGGSTDTQYF
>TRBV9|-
CASSVGWGGYEQYF
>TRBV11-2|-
CASSPRRAGAKGTDTQYF
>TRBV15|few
CATSRDWTAYEQYF
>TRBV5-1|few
CASNGGRRADEQFF
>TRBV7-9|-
CASSAQGSNTEAFF
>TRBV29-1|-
CSVGRDRSTEAFF
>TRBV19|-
CASSKGGLAGGGANVLTF
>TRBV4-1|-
CASSQRAGPLRPNYGYTF
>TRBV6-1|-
CASSESHPGTNYGYTF
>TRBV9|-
CASSPRDGTSGRYEQYF
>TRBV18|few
CASSPGADSEQYF
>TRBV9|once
CASTPLAANTGELFF
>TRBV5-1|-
CASSLDYGGTQYF